This T cell receptor beta chain was sequenced during a study of metastatic and nonmetastatic thyroid tumors. For the study at large: Comparison of repertoires was carried out across blood and tumor or nodule tissue from malignant and benign thyroid patients.

All patients were treatment-naive before thyroid surgery. This clone was observed a handful of times. Its antigen remains unidentified. No conserved phenylalanine or tryptophan is present at the end of the CDR3, so a read error is the likely explanation. The germline CDR1 and CDR2 sequences are MRHNA and SNTAGT. The V end was cut by 6 bases, the J end by 2 bases, with 10 bases between. The CDR3 has 13 residues. How the authors handled the data: To classify distant metastasis in papillary thyroid cancer, a model was built from CDR3 differences across clinicopathological groups. TCRdb reanalyzed the PCR reads via MiXCR. TCRdb, not the authors, supplied the V and J calls. The repertoire consists of about 85,000 clones, with 8.6% occurring once and the leading ten covering 8.8%. Regarding the study as a whole: Benign nodules were reported to have significantly lower TCR beta diversity than malignant thyroid tumors, in blood and tumor.

This clonotype was obtained from a female donor with papillary thyroid cancer or a benign thyroid nodule (not recorded which). Some clones in this sample may be carry-over from other donors' samples. The chain carries TRBV6-4 and TRBJ1-2; a possible D gene is TRBD1 (6 bases). Input material: blood. The CDR3 spells CASRPGENYGYTL. CDR3 DNA: TGTGCCAGCAGACCAGGGGAAAACTATGGCTACACCTTA.